The 4 T cell receptor beta chains given below trace back to one sample, sequenced in a study of T cell repertoires in cytomegalovirus infection. TCRdb reprocessed the reads via MiXCR and lists one record per CDR3 protein. The repertoire holds 150,000 to 200,000 distinct CDR3 sequences, with roughly a fifth as singletons. The sequencing input was PBMCs. The receptor set was obtained from a human donor in good health (CMV status not recorded). Some clones in this sample may be carry-over from other donors' samples.

This clonotype was seen many times. V gene TRBV7-2 combines with J gene TRBJ1-6, with a tentative D call TRBD1 (6 bases). This CDR3 is 12 amino acids long. Trimming left V 1 base short and J 15 bases short, with 10 bases between. Germline V CDR1 and CDR2: SGHTA, FQGNSA. CDR3 DNA: TGTGCCAGCAGCTTAGGACAGGCCCTCCTCCACTTT. Translated, it gives CASSLGQALLHF.

This clonotype was observed at least ten times. V and J are TRBV12-3 or TRBV12-4 and TRBJ1-2; 7 bases map to TRBD1. The V segment lost 7 bases and the J segment 8 bases; nucleotides outside the gene matches: 10. The CDR3 has 13 amino acids. CDR3 region: CASTLGVRGGYTF. The CDR3 DNA follows: TGTGCCAGCACCCTAGGGGTCAGGGGGGGCTACACCTTC.

This clonotype was seen ten or more times. The V call is TRBV4-1, the J call TRBJ2-2; D is ambiguous. Trimming removed 1 base at V and 7 bases at J, with 7 bases between. Germline V gives CDR1 MGHRA, CDR2 YSYEKL. The CDR3 is made up of 13 amino acids. The CDR3: CASSQVGGGELFF. The DNA for the CDR3 is TGCGCCAGCAGCCAAGTAGGCGGCGGGGAGCTGTTTTTT.

The J gene is TRBJ2-2, the V gene TRBV3-1; TRBD1 matches 10 bases. CDR1 is LGHDT and CDR2 is YNNKEL in the germline V gene (reference sequence). The ends lost 4 bases at V and 6 bases at J; junction bases unmatched: 11. The CDR3 is 17 amino acids. CDR3 residues: CASSPDGTGAKSGELFF. DNA of the CDR3: TGTGCCAGCAGCCCAGACGGGACAGGGGCTAAGTCCGGGGAGCTGTTTTTT.